These 30 T cell receptor beta chains came from one sample sequenced in a study of post-analysis software for immune sequencing data. Study observations and caveats: In patients, about 5 TRBV segments were more frequent than in controls, with TRBV5-6, TRBV5-1 and TRBV20-1 among them.

Unique-molecular-identifier-tagged TCR beta cDNA libraries were used. MiXCR was run by TCRdb on the PCR reads, yielding one entry per CDR3 protein. The sample lists 750,000 to 950,000 distinct CDR3 sequences, about 53% occurring once. These receptors lack a known antigen. The specimen sequenced was blood. The receptor source for this set is a girl between 5 and 17 years old with multiple sclerosis.

The chain combines TRBV3-1 with TRBJ2-7; 8 nucleotides match TRBD2. CDR3 length equals 15 residues. V dropped 0 bases and J dropped 2; count of bases not matched to a gene: 3. Germline loops: CDR1 LGHDT, CDR2 YNNKEL (reference sequence). As DNA, the CDR3 is TGTGCCAGCAGCCAAGATCCGGGAGGGGCCTACGAGCAGTACTTC. The encoded protein is CASSQDPGGAYEQYF.

The genes are TRBV12-3 or TRBV12-4 and TRBJ2-1; no clear D. V lost 6 bases and J 0 bases, leaving 12 bases between the germline ends. The CDR3 extends over 15 amino acids. Here the CDR3 reads CASSPSLGSYNEQFF. The DNA for the CDR3 is TGTGCCAGCAGCCCTTCTCTCGGCTCCTACAATGAGCAGTTCTTC.

This chain uses TRBV5-1 with TRBJ2-3, with 7 bases identical to TRBD2. The CDR3 has 14 residues. V shed 3 bases and J 6 bases; nucleotides not matched to a gene: 7. Germline V gene data show CDR1 as SGHRS and CDR2 as YFSETQ. The CDR3 here is CASSSGGGSDTQYF. The DNA of the CDR3 is TGCGCCAGCAGCTCCGGCGGCGGGAGTGATACGCAGTATTTT.

V gene TRBV6-5 combines with J gene TRBJ2-4; D not resolved. Germline CDR1 is MNHEY and CDR2 is SVGAGI. The CDR3 is 14 amino acids. Trimming removed 4 bases from V and 13 bases from J, with 20 bases in between. The CDR3 region is CASSSTLAAAQQYF. The DNA for the CDR3 is TGTGCCAGCAGTTCGACTCTCGCTGCCGCCCAGCAGTACTTC.

The genes are TRBV20-1 and TRBJ1-2; 10 bases match TRBD1. The V segment lost 0 bases and the J segment 7 bases; nucleotides outside the gene matches: 8. The CDR3 has 15 amino acids. Germline V gene data show CDR1 as DFQATT and CDR2 as SNEGSKA (reference sequence). CDR3 residues: CSARDRGTGDLGYTF. CDR3 sequence (DNA): TGCAGTGCTAGAGATAGAGGGACAGGGGATCTTGGCTACACCTTC.

The chain joins TRBV20-1 to TRBJ2-7, with unresolved D. V dropped 3 bases and J dropped 6 bases, with 9 bases sitting between them. CDR3 length: 11 amino acids. CDR1 is DFQATT, CDR2 SNEGSKA, per germline (reference sequence). The CDR3 is CSASFGSEQYF. Here the CDR3 DNA reads TGCAGTGCTAGTTTCGGATCCGAGCAGTACTTC.

This clonotype was detected a few times. The chain has TRBV29-1 and TRBJ2-4; 7 nucleotides agree with TRBD1. Looked up from germline, CDR1 is SQVTM and CDR2 is ANQGSEA. The CDR3 contains 13 residues. Unmatched junction bases numbered 8, after V lost 5 bases and J lost 7 bases. The CDR3 reads CSVSTGSRNIQYF. The CDR3 nucleotides read TGCAGCGTTTCGACAGGGAGCCGGAACATTCAGTACTTC.

The chain combines TRBV19 with TRBJ1-3; 9 bases align to TRBD1. The CDR3 length is 15 residues. Germline values: CDR1 LNHDA, CDR2 SQIVND (reference sequence). Trimming cost V 4 bases and J 4 bases; bases outside gene matches: 5. CDR3 sequence (DNA): TGTGCCAGTAGTAAGTGGACAGGGGCCGGAAACACCATATATTTT. This gives the protein CASSKWTGAGNTIYF.

The gene calls are TRBV6-5 and TRBJ2-7; 9 bases line up with TRBD2. The germline gives CDR1 MNHEY, CDR2 SVGAGI. The CDR3 is made up of 17 amino acids. Trimming at V came to 0 bases and at J to 1 base, leaving 7 bases not matched to a gene. In DNA form, the CDR3 reads TGTGCCAGCAGTTACTCTAGCGGGGGTGATTATTCCTACGAGCAGTACTTC. This translates into CASSYSSGGDYSYEQYF.

This clonotype was picked up a small number of times. The V gene is TRBV7-3, the J gene TRBJ2-3; possible D gene TRBD2, 5 bases. The germline V gene has CDR1 SGHTA and CDR2 FQGTGA. V gave up 5 bases and J gave up 0 bases, with 9 bases separating them. The length of the CDR3 is 14 residues. The DNA of the CDR3 is TGTGCCAGCAGCCCCCCGGGGAGCACAGATACGCAGTATTTT. Translating it yields CASSPPGSTDTQYF.

This clonotype was recorded a few times. The CDR3 loop is CASSPPLAGGQNRYQETQYF. CDR3 sequence (DNA): TGTGCCAGCAGTCCACCACTAGCGGGGGGGCAAAATCGGTACCAAGAGACCCAGTACTTC. The V and J genes are TRBV12-3 or TRBV12-4 and TRBJ2-5, with 13 bases identical to TRBD2. The V segment lost 5 bases and the J segment 0 bases; nucleotides outside the gene matches: 15. The CDR3 is 20 residues long.

On this clonotype: At one end the junction does not follow the germline gene, possibly because of a read error. The chain uses TRBV6-5 and TRBJ2-5; a possible D gene is TRBD2 (7 bases). This CDR3 region has 13 residues. Looked up from germline, CDR1 is MNHEY and CDR2 is SVGAGI. CDR3 amino acids: CTSSYSGGETQYF. CDR3 bases: TGTACCAGCAGTTACTCGGGGGGCGAGACCCAGTACTTC.

For this clonotype: A read error may produce the germline difference seen at one junction end. This chain joins TRBV7-9 and TRBJ2-5; tentatively, D is TRBD1 (6 bases). The germline V gene has CDR1 SEHNR and CDR2 FQNEAQ (reference sequence). This CDR3 is 13 amino acids long. The CDR3 nucleotides are TGTCCCAGCAGCTTTCACAGGGATGAGACCCAGTACTTC. Encoded protein: CPSSFHRDETQYF.

This clonotype was seen ten or more times. This chain uses TRBV5-1 with TRBJ1-2, with D possibly being TRBD1 (5 bases). Germline V gene sequence: CDR1 SGHRS, CDR2 YFSETQ. V lost 5 bases and J 2 bases, leaving 13 bases between the germline ends. The CDR3 spans 14 residues. CDR3 nucleotide sequence: TGCGCCAGCAGTGAGGGGCAGAACAACTATGGCTACACCTTC. Translating it yields CASSEGQNNYGYTF.

The chain is built from TRBV14 and TRBJ1-1; no definite D call. Deletions cut 2 bases from V and 3 bases from J, with 7 bases between. The CDR3 runs 13 residues. Germline CDR1 reads SGHDN; CDR2 reads FVKESK. The CDR3 nucleotides read TGTGCCAGCAGCCAATCCCCGCACACTGAAGCTTTCTTT. This codes for CASSQSPHTEAFF. The whole variable domain, remainder taken from reference TRBV14 and TRBJ1-1, is EAGVTQFPSHSVIEKGQTVTLRCDPISGHDNLYWYRRVMGKEIKFLLHFVKESKQDESGMPNNRFLAERTGGTYSTLKVQPAELEDSGVYFCASSQSPHTEAFFGQGTRLTVV.

The rearrangement uses TRBV12-3 or TRBV12-4 and TRBJ1-2, with D unresolved. The CDR3 loop spans 15 amino acids. Trimming pared 6 bases from V and 1 base from J, leaving 15 bases between. CDR3 in amino acids: CASSPLSGSNYGYTF. The CDR3, as DNA: TGTGCCAGCAGCCCCCTATCGGGCAGTAACTATGGCTACACCTTC.

This clonotype is a singleton in its sample. The CDR3 reads CASSLTRGEQFF. The DNA for the CDR3 is TGTGCCAGCAGCTTAACCCGGGGTGAGCAGTTCTTC. The chain carries TRBV7-3 and TRBJ2-1; the D gene is possibly TRBD2 (5 bases). V was cut by 0 bases and J by 9 bases, with 6 bases left in between. Per the germline V gene, CDR1 is SGHTA and CDR2 is FQGTGA. CDR3 length equals 12 residues.

This clonotype was recorded once. The rearrangement links TRBV5-1 to TRBJ2-3, with 7 bases matching TRBD2. J lost 3 bases, V lost 4 bases, and 5 bases had no gene match. From germline, CDR1 is SGHRS and CDR2 YFSETQ. CDR3 length equals 14 residues. The CDR3 coding sequence is TGCGCCAGCAGCCAGGGAGGGATTACAGATACGCAGTATTTT. Translated, it gives CASSQGGITDTQYF.

The V call is TRBV6-6, the J call TRBJ1-5; D remains unclear. This CDR3 has 15 amino acids. Trimming removed 9 bases at V and 4 bases at J, with 19 bases between. Germline V lookup: CDR1 MNHNY, CDR2 SVGAGI (reference sequence). CDR3 nucleotides: TGTGCCAGTGTTGGGCGGGGTGGGGAGAATCAGCCCCAGCATTTT. It encodes CASVGRGGENQPQHF.

The genes are TRBV29-1 and TRBJ1-5; 7 bases line up with TRBD1. Germline V gives CDR1 SQVTM, CDR2 ANQGSEA. V lost 3 bases, J lost 11 bases, and 13 bases stayed unmatched. This CDR3 has 14 residues. The CDR3 sequence is CSVDSWTGQETQHF. DNA of the CDR3: TGCAGCGTTGACTCCTGGACAGGACAAGAGACCCAGCATTTT.

This clonotype was observed at least ten times. Written as DNA, the CDR3 is TGTGCCAGCAGTGGAACAGGGAACTATGGCTACACCTTC. The encoded protein is CASSGTGNYGYTF. V is TRBV2 and J is TRBJ1-2, with D possibly TRBD1 on 6 matching bases. Trimming removed 4 bases at V and 2 bases at J, with 8 bases between. The CDR3 covers 13 residues. Germline CDR1 and CDR2: SNHLY and FYNNEI.

This clonotype was seen only once. The rearrangement uses TRBV9 and TRBJ1-2, with TRBD1 identical over 10 bases. Per germline, CDR1 SGDLS and CDR2 YYNGEE. Unmatched junction bases numbered 1, after V lost 2 bases and J lost 6 bases. CDR3 length: 13 amino acids. This CDR3 reads CASSVGTGDGYTF. The CDR3 coding sequence is TGTGCCAGCAGCGTTGGGACAGGGGATGGCTACACCTTC.

The gene calls are TRBV7-3 and TRBJ2-5, with D perhaps TRBD1 or TRBD2 (5 bases each). Germline lookup yields CDR1 SGHTA and CDR2 FQGTGA. The V end lost 5 bases, the J end lost 2 bases, and 15 bases lay between the germline ends. This CDR3 is built from 15 residues. The CDR3 here is CASSPGDGPQETQYF. Here the CDR3 DNA reads TGTGCCAGCAGCCCTGGGGACGGGCCTCAAGAGACCCAGTACTTC.

The chain recombines TRBV4-1 with TRBJ2-7; no firm D call. This CDR3 has 13 residues. Germline V gene data show CDR1 as MGHRA and CDR2 as YSYEKL. Trimming removed 2 bases at V and 4 bases at J, with 9 bases between. The DNA for the CDR3 is TGCGCCAGCAGCCAAACCCGGGCGTACGAGCAGTACTTC. Encoded protein: CASSQTRAYEQYF.

The chain is built from TRBV14 and TRBJ2-5; D remains unclear. The V gene's germline CDR1 is SGHDN and CDR2 FVKESK. Trimming cost V 4 bases and J 4 bases, with 16 bases left between them. The CDR3 sequence is 15 residues long. The CDR3 DNA sequence: TGTGCCAGCAGCCCGATTAGGACCCGAAGAGAGACCCAGTACTTC. It is translated as CASSPIRTRRETQYF.

The genes are TRBV3-1 and TRBJ1-2; no clear D gene. The CDR3 totals 13 residues. Germline-derived CDR1 and CDR2 are LGHDT and YNNKEL (reference sequence). V lost 1 base and J lost 4, with 7 bases in between. The CDR3 loop is CASSQGHFYGYTF. CDR3 bases: TGTGCCAGCAGCCAAGGACACTTCTATGGCTACACCTTC.

This clonotype was picked up a small number of times. The rearrangement links TRBV20-1 to TRBJ2-1; 8 positions match TRBD2. The germline V gene has CDR1 DFQATT and CDR2 SNEGSKA (reference sequence). This CDR3 comprises 17 residues. Trimming took 0 bases from V and 0 from J; bases not matched to a gene: 7. In DNA, the CDR3 is TGCAGTGCTAGAGATACTGGCGGGAGGTTCTCCTACAATGAGCAGTTCTTC. Translating it yields CSARDTGGRFSYNEQFF.

The chain recombines TRBV13 with TRBJ2-5; possible D gene TRBD1, 6 bases. Looked up from germline, CDR1 is PRHDT and CDR2 is FYEKMQ (reference sequence). The CDR3 is 14 amino acids. Deletions cut 2 bases from V and 3 bases from J, with 10 bases between. CDR3 loop: CASSLTGQKETQYF. The CDR3 DNA is TGTGCCAGCAGCTTAACCGGACAGAAAGAGACCCAGTACTTC.

This clonotype has a handful of counts. The V call is TRBV7-2, the J call TRBJ2-1; 7 nucleotides match TRBD2. The CDR3 is 12 amino acids. Germline CDR1 reads SGHTA; CDR2 reads FQGNSA. After removal of 4 bases from V and 9 bases from J, the junction contained 3 bases not matched to a gene. The DNA for the CDR3 is TGTGCCAGCAGCTCGATAGCGGGTGAGCAGTTCTTC. Translation: CASSSIAGEQFF.

In nucleotides, the CDR3 is TGCAGTGCTAGGATCAGGGGGCGGGGATCCTACAATGAGCAGTTCTTC. Encoded protein: CSARIRGRGSYNEQFF. This chain uses TRBV20-1 with TRBJ2-1, with 8 bases aligning to TRBD1. In germline, CDR1 is DFQATT, CDR2 SNEGSKA (reference sequence). The CDR3 loop spans 16 amino acids. V was clipped by 3 bases and J by 1 base; unmatched bases: 8.